The source of this TCR beta chain is a study of cytotoxic CD8 clonotypes in ibrutinib-treated CLL. Regarding the study as a whole: Higher circulating CD8+ T-cell counts strongly accompanied higher baseline clonality, above age-matched healthy donors.

Profiling relied on immunoSEQ multiplex PCR, and the TCRdb table lists in-frame clones only, not all of them. Of roughly 36,000 clones in the sample, 69% were seen once. By share of the sample, this clone is medium-sized (0.01 to 0.1%). Its antigen is not identified. V lost 8 bases and J lost 2; bases outside the gene matches: 6. The CDR3 runs 15 residues. Germline V gene data show CDR1 as SNHLY and CDR2 as FYNNEI. This chain uses TRBV2 with TRBJ2-6, with 7 bases fitting TRBD2. The TCR originated in a human donor with chronic lymphocytic leukemia. Sequencing was performed on PBMCs, taken before ibrutinib treatment. The CDR3 loop reads CASAGLGAGANVLTF. In DNA form, the CDR3 reads TGTGCCAGCGCCGGACTAGGGGCTGGGGCCAACGTCCTGACTTTC.